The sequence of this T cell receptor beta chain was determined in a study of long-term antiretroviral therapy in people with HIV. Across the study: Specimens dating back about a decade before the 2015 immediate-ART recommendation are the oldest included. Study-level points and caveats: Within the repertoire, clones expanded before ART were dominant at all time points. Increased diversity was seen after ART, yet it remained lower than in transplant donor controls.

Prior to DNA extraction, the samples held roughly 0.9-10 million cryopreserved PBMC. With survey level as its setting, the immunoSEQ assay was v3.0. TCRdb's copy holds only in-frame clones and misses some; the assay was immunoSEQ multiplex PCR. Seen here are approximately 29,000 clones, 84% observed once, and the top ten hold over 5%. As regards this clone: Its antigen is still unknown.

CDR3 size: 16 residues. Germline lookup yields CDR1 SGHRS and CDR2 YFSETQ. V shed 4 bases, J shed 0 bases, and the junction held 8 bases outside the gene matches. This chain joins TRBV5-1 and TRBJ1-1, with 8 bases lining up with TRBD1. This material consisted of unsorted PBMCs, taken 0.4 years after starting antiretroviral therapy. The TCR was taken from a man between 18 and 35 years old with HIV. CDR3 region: CASSIPGQGLNTEAFF. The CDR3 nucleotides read TGCGCCAGCAGCATACCTGGACAGGGTTTGAACACTGAAGCTTTCTTT.